This T cell receptor (beta chain) came from a study of blood T cell repertoires in COVID-19. Study processing details: Amplification of reference gene primers was used by the study to estimate nucleated cell counts. Profiling relied on immunoSEQ multiplex PCR, and the TCRdb table lists in-frame clones only, not all of them. The DNA was the basis for D and trimming; V, J and clone size are from that table. The table lists 250,000 to 350,000 clones, approximately 90% of them singletons. The clonotype was recovered from an older woman with acute or convalescent COVID-19. Specimen: peripheral blood.

This CDR3 is CASSDGRLAGPSYEQYF. In DNA, the CDR3 is TGTGCCAGCAGCGACGGACGTTTAGCGGGCCCCTCCTACGAGCAGTACTTC. The rearrangement joins TRBV11-2 to TRBJ2-7; 7 bases align to TRBD2. The CDR3 extends over 17 amino acids. The V gene end was trimmed by 5 bases and the J gene end by 0 bases; junction bases not matched to a gene: 13. From germline, CDR1 is SGHAT and CDR2 FQNNGV.